This TCR beta chain was sequenced in a study of blood T cell repertoires in COVID-19. Study-level information: The United States, Italy and Spain supplied acute and convalescent COVID-19 samples.

The CDR3 is 15 residues long. Germline CDR1 SNHLY, CDR2 FYNNEI. Trimming removed 7 bases from V and 0 bases from J, with 13 bases in between. Authors' analysis steps: Using reference gene primer amplification, nucleated cell counts were estimated. Produced via immunoSEQ multiplex PCR; TCRdb's table is partial and in-frame only. V, J and clone size derive from that table, while D and trimming were established from the DNA sequence. The sample holds approximately 150,000 clones, 84% seen once. The TCR originated in a woman of 80 years or more with acute or convalescent COVID-19. Sequencing was carried out using peripheral blood. The chain links TRBV2 to TRBJ2-1; perhaps TRBD2 as D (5 bases). CDR3 sequence: CASTMDSLSYNEQFF. The CDR3 region has the DNA TGTGCCAGCACTATGGACTCGCTCTCCTACAATGAGCAGTTCTTC.